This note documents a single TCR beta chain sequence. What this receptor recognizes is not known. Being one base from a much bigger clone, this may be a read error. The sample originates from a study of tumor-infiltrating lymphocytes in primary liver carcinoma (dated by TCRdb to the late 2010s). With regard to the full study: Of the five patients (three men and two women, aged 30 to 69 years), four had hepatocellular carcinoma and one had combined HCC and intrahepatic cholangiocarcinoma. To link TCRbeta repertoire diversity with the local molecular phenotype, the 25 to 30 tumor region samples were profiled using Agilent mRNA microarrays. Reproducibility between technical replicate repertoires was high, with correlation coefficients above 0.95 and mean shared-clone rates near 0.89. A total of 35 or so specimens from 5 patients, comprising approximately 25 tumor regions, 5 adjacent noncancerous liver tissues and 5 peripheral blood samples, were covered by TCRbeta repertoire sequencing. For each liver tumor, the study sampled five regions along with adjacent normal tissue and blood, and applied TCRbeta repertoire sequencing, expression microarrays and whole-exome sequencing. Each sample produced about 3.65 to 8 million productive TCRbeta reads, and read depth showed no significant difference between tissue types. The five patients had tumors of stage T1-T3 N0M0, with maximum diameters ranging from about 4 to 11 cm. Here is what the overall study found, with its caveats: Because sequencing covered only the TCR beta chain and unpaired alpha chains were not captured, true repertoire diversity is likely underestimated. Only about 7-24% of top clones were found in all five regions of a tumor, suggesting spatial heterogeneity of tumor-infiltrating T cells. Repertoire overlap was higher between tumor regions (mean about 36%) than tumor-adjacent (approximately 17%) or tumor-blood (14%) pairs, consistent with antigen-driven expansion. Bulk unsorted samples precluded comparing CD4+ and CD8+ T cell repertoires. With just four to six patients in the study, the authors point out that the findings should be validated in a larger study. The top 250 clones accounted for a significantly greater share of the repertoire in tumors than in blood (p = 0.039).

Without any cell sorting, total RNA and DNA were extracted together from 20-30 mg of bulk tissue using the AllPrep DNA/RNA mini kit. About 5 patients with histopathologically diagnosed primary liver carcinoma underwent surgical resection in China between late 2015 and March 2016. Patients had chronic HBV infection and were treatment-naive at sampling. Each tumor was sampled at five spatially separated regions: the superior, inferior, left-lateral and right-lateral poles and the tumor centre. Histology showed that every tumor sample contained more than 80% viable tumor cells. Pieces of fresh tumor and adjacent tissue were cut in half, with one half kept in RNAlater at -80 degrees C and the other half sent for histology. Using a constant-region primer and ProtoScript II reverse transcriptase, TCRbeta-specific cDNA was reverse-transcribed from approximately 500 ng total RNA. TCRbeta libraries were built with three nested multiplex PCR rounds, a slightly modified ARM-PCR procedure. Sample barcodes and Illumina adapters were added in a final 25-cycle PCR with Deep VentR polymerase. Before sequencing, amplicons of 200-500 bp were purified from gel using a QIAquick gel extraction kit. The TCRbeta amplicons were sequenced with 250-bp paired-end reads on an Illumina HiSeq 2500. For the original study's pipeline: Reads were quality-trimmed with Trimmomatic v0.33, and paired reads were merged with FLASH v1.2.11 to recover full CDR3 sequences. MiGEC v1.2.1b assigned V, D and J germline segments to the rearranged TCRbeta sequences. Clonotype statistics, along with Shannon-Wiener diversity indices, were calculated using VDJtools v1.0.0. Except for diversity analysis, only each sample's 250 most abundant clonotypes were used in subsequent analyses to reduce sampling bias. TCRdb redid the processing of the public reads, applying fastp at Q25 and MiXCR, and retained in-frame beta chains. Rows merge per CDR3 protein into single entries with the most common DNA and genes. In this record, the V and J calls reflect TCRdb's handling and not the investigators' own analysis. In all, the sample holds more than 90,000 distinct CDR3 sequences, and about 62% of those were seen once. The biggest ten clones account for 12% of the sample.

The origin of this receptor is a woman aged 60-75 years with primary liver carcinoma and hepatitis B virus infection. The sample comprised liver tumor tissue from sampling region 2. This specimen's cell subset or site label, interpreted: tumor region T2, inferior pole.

CDR3 loop: CASMRRGRGANRPQHF. The sequence in DNA is TGTGCCAGCATGCGTAGAGGTAGAGGGGCCAATCGGCCCCAGCATTTT. The rearrangement combines TRBV28 with TRBJ1-5, with TRBD1 as a weak D call on 5 bases. The germline V gene provides CDR1 MDHEN and CDR2 SYDVKM. The CDR3 spans 16 residues, from the cysteine through the phenylalanine. Only the CDR3 DNA stays, 48 bases, in frame from base 1.